These T cell receptor beta chains were read from a single sample in a study of spatial heterogeneity in lung cancer. TCRdb reprocessed the 5' RACE reads via MiXCR and lists one record per CDR3 protein. The sample records over 1,000 distinct CDR3 sequences, about 12% being singletons. Source: normal lung tissue next to the tumor, taken at surgery. Receptors were obtained from a male donor with early-stage non-small cell lung cancer. The CDR3 runs from the conserved cysteine through the conserved F or W. Fields, in order: V gene, J gene, CDR3 protein.

TRBV7-2,TRBJ2-5,CASSLDRGSAETQYF
TRBV7-2,TRBJ1-2,CASSLGLLDGYTF
TRBV7-8,TRBJ2-7,CASSLVGYEQYF
TRBV6-6,TRBJ2-7,CASSLTPYEQYF
TRBV5-1,TRBJ2-7,CASSHRQGAEQYF
TRBV6-6,TRBJ2-4,CASIEGDIQYF
TRBV7-9,TRBJ2-3,CASSLGAADTQYF
TRBV7-8,TRBJ2-7,CASSSPGLVVSYEQYF
TRBV27,TRBJ1-5,CASKTDGGRSNQPQHF
TRBV10-3,TRBJ1-2,CAISWGTGDVGYTF
TRBV6-6,TRBJ2-3,CASSLTAGGGDTQYF
TRBV28,TRBJ2-1,CASSLSWGAGRQEQFF
TRBV5-6,TRBJ2-6,CASSLDGAQEAF
TRBV4-2,TRBJ1-2,CASSQDTNYGYTF
TRBV5-6,TRBJ2-7,CASSLRDWKTYEQYF
TRBV2,TRBJ2-4,CASSRQELAKNIQYF
TRBV12-3/TRBV12-4,TRBJ1-2,CASSSPQGGYTF
TRBV9,TRBJ1-2,CASSVGRYYTF
TRBV6-1,TRBJ2-3,CASSEGSGGQDTQYF
TRBV20-1,TRBJ1-1,CSARDPRGRVDTEAFF
TRBV7-9,TRBJ2-1,CASERYNEQFF
TRBV6-2/TRBV6-3,TRBJ2-4,CASGLAKNIQYF
TRBV6-1,TRBJ2-1,CASSEGSGGADHF
TRBV2,TRBJ2-1,CASRNRGFLNNEQFF
TRBV6-5,TRBJ1-5,CASSYSGGKSDQPQHF
TRBV10-3,TRBJ2-7,CAISDIRDEQYF
TRBV6-1,TRBJ1-1,CASSSYRNTEAFF
TRBV11-2,TRBJ2-6,CASTLVAGGSGANVLTF
TRBV5-1,TRBJ2-5,CASYGTGRETQYF
TRBV6-5,TRBJ2-3,CASRVSGGQDTQYF
TRBV7-9,TRBJ2-2,CASSRGTGTTGELFF
TRBV16,TRBJ1-4,CASSQVDSSTNEKLFF
TRBV7-2,TRBJ1-6,CASSFLGSPLHF
TRBV3-1,TRBJ1-1,CASSIQTGAVKTEAFF
TRBV10-3,TRBJ1-4,CAISERARGGEKLFF
TRBV30,TRBJ2-7,CAWSVLTGTGPSEQYF
TRBV20-1,TRBJ2-7,CSVGAGQGSYEQYF
TRBV6-6,TRBJ1-1,CASSSLDKSNTEAFF
TRBV30,TRBJ1-5,CAWNKGQDPNQPQHF
TRBV20-1,TRBJ1-3,CSARPPGQSAPYSGNTIYF
TRBV7-9,TRBJ2-1,CASSQSGFRYNEQFF
TRBV18,TRBJ2-5,CASSPRLGAEETQYF
TRBV24-1,TRBJ2-3,CATSDLTGLDTQYF
TRBV12-3/TRBV12-4,TRBJ2-6,CASTRSGANVLTF
TRBV20-1,TRBJ1-6,CSARTGQEASPLHF
TRBV12-3/TRBV12-4,TRBJ2-5,CASSAGTKETQYF
TRBV7-8,TRBJ2-1,CASSPRGRGNEQFF
TRBV7-2,TRBJ1-3,CASSLNPGRAGNTIYF
TRBV5-6,TRBJ1-5,CASSFIGGFDQPQHF
TRBV29-1,TRBJ2-5,CSVGAPDGQETQYF